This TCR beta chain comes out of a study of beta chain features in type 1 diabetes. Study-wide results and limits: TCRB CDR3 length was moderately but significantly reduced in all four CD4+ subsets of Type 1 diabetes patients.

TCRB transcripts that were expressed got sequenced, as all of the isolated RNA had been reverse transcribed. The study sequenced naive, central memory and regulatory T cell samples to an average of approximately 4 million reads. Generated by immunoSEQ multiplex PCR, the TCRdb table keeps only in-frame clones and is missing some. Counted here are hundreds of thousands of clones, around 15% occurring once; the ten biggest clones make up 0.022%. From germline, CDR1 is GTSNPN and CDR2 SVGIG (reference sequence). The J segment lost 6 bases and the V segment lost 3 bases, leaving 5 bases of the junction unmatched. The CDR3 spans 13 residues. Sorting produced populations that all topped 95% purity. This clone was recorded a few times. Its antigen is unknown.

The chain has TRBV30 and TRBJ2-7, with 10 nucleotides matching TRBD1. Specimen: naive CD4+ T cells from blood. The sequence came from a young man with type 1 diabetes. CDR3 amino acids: CAWSPDRGLEQYF. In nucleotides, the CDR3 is TGTGCCTGGAGCCCCGACAGGGGGCTCGAGCAGTACTTC.